The clone carrying this T cell receptor (beta chain) showed up many times. TCRdb passed the 5' RACE reads through MiXCR, listing each CDR3 protein once. The sample has 130,000 or so distinct CDR3 sequences; 4.1% are singletons. From whole blood left unfractionated, total RNA was extracted. The sample belongs to a study of human T cells and chemical hapten exposure. The CDR3 loop spans 16 amino acids. Per germline, CDR1 MNHEY and CDR2 SVGEGT. Trimming removed 2 bases from V and 0 bases from J, with 8 bases in between. The chain combines TRBV6-2 or TRBV6-3 with TRBJ2-6; D is ambiguous. This receptor was obtained from a female donor in good health. In DNA, the CDR3 is TGTGCCAGCAGTTACGTCCCGGCCTCTGGGGCCAACGTCCTGACTTTC. Translated, it gives CASSYVPASGANVLTF.